This entry lists 13 T cell receptor beta chains sequenced from one sample in a study of cytomegalovirus exposure and HLA in healthy donors. Sequencing used immunoSEQ multiplex PCR; TCRdb keeps in-frame clones, though not all of them. The sample shows 130,000 or so clones, 89% of them seen only once. Sequenced material: PBMCs. Receptors were obtained from a woman under 30 in good health and CMV-seronegative.

The rearrangement uses TRBV2 and TRBJ2-1; the match to TRBD2 covers 14 bases. The germline gives CDR1 SNHLY, CDR2 FYNNEI. CDR3 length: 15 residues. Trimming at V came to 7 bases and at J to 7 bases, leaving 6 bases not matched to a gene. The CDR3 region is CASKGTSGGLNEQFF. CDR3 coding DNA: TGTGCCAGCAAGGGGACTAGCGGGGGATTAAATGAGCAGTTCTTC.

This clone was seen once. The chain combines TRBV10-1 with TRBJ2-3, with 7 bases fitting TRBD1. V gave up 2 bases and J gave up 2 bases; unmatched junction bases: 7. There are 16 residues in the CDR3. Germline loops: CDR1 WNHNN, CDR2 SYGVQD (reference sequence). In nucleotides, the CDR3 is TGCGCCAGCAGTGAGGGCCAGGACAGGATCACAGATACGCAGTATTTT. Protein: CASSEGQDRITDTQYF.

The rearrangement links TRBV29-1 to TRBJ1-1; D call uncertain. V shed 6 bases and J shed 7 bases, with 9 bases lying between them. Germline V lookup: CDR1 SQVTM, CDR2 ANQGSEA. The CDR3 sequence is 10 residues long. The CDR3 region has the DNA TGCAGCGTCAAGACTTATGAAGCTTTCTTT. This encodes CSVKTYEAFF.

This clone was detected only once. This CDR3 is CASIFRQGGVLRTEAFF. The CDR3 DNA is TGTGCCAGCATCTTCCGACAGGGGGGGGTTTTGAGGACTGAAGCTTTCTTT. The chain links TRBV2 to TRBJ1-1; TRBD1 aligns across 9 bases. From germline, CDR1 is SNHLY and CDR2 FYNNEI. The trim removed 7 bases at V and 5 bases at J, leaving 17 bases unmatched. The CDR3 has 17 residues. The whole variable domain, remainder taken from reference TRBV2 and TRBJ1-1, is EPEVTQTPSHQVTQMGQEVILRCVPISNHLYFYWYRQILGQKVEFLVSFYNNEISEKSEIFDDQFSVERPDGSNFTLKIRSTKLEDSAMYFCASIFRQGGVLRTEAFFGQGTRLTVV.

The chain employs TRBV2 and TRBJ1-4; 8 bases fit TRBD1. The CDR3 extends over 15 amino acids. Germline-derived CDR1 and CDR2 are SNHLY and FYNNEI. V shed 7 bases and J 7 bases; nucleotides not matched to a gene: 11. CDR3 sequence (DNA): TGTGCCAGCACCGAAATGCCAGGGGGCAGTGAAAAACTGTTTTTT. Translating it yields CASTEMPGGSEKLFF.

V is TRBV6-1 and J is TRBJ2-5; 10 positions agree with TRBD1. This CDR3 spans 15 amino acids. V lost 5 bases, J lost 5 bases, and 8 bases stayed unmatched. Germline-derived CDR1 and CDR2 are MNHNS and SASEGT. CDR3 DNA sequence: TGTGCCAGCAGTTTGGGACAGGGGAAGGGTGAGACCCAGTACTTC. As protein: CASSLGQGKGETQYF.

The genes are TRBV5-1 and TRBJ1-2; D call uncertain. The CDR3 loop spans 14 amino acids. Germline V gives CDR1 SGHRS, CDR2 YFSETQ. Trimming removed 4 bases at V and 4 bases at J, with 14 bases between. The CDR3: CASSLAGPGYGYTF. CDR3 sequence (DNA): TGCGCCAGCAGCCTAGCGGGCCCGGGCTATGGCTACACCTTC.

This clone was counted a few times. The chain recombines TRBV21-1 with TRBJ2-7; TRBD2, the table's D call, was not compared with the DNA. TRBV21-1 represents a pseudogene. The CDR3 sequence is 16 residues long. CDR3 sequence: CASSKALGRHSYEQYF. The CDR3 coding sequence is TGTGCCAGCAGCAAAGCGCTTGGGAGGCACTCCTACGAGCAGTACTTC.

The V and J genes are TRBV2 and TRBJ1-2, with 8 bases fitting TRBD1. This CDR3 has 13 amino acids. Germline CDR1 reads SNHLY; CDR2 reads FYNNEI. Unmatched junction bases numbered 9, after V lost 11 bases and J lost 4 bases. The CDR3 is CAGGQGGGYGYTF. The CDR3 region has the DNA TGTGCCGGAGGACAGGGAGGCGGCTATGGCTACACCTTC.

The rearrangement links TRBV10-2 to TRBJ1-1; D may be TRBD1 (5 bases). CDR1 and CDR2 from the germline V gene are WSHSY and SAAADI. V was clipped by 2 bases and J by 8 bases, with 12 bases between them. The CDR3 consists of 13 residues. The chain's CDR3 is CASSEAGLVEAFF. DNA for the CDR3: TGCGCCAGCAGTGAGGCGGGGCTCGTGGAAGCTTTCTTT.

This sequence joins TRBV18 and TRBJ1-4; D is uncertain. Trimming removed 10 bases from V and 8 bases from J, with 8 bases in between. The germline gives CDR1 KGHSH, CDR2 LQKENI. This CDR3 has 10 amino acids. CDR3 DNA: TGTGCCACCTGGAGGGAAAAACTGTTTTTT. Amino acids: CATWREKLFF. The full variable domain, in which reference TRBV18 and TRBJ1-4 provide the parts outside the CDR3, is NAGVMQNPRHLVRRRGQEARLRCSPMKGHSHVYWYRQLPEEGLKFMVYLQKENIIDESGMPKERFSAEFPKEGPSILRIQQVVRGDSAAYFCATWREKLFFGSGTQLSVL.

CDR3: CASSLALGGARTEAFF. The CDR3 DNA is TGTGCCAGCAGCTTAGCGTTGGGGGGAGCGAGGACTGAAGCTTTCTTT. The rearrangement joins TRBV7-8 to TRBJ1-1; possible D gene TRBD1, 5 bases. The germline V gene encodes CDR1 SGHVS and CDR2 FQNEAQ. Trimming removed 0 bases from V and 5 bases from J, with 16 bases in between. This CDR3 comprises 16 residues. The variable domain in full, completed from reference TRBV7-8 and TRBJ1-1, reads GAGVSQSPRYKVAKRGQDVALRCDPISGHVSLFWYQQALGQGPEFLTYFQNEAQLDKSGLPSDRFFAERPEGSVSTLKIQRTQQEDSAVYLCASSLALGGARTEAFFGQGTRLTVV.

The rearrangement links TRBV5-6 to TRBJ2-2; D is perhaps TRBD1 (6 bases). Per the germline V gene, CDR1 is SGHDT and CDR2 is YYEEEE. The CDR3 loop spans 13 amino acids. Trimming cost V 6 bases and J 2 bases, with 8 bases left between them. CDR3 sequence reads: CASIQGNTGELFF. The CDR3 nucleotides are TGTGCCAGCATACAGGGAAACACCGGGGAGCTGTTTTTT.